Listed here is a single T cell receptor beta chain. Its antigen is as yet unknown. Germline CDR1 is MNHNS and CDR2 is SASEGT. The CDR3 is 13 amino acids. V shed 6 bases, J shed 4 bases, and the junction held 5 bases outside the gene matches. The entry originates in a study of graft-versus-host responses after intestinal transplantation. Findings and caveats of the study: High graft-versus-host to host-versus-graft clonal ratios were found in allografts of patients who had graft-donor T cell macrochimerism. The marrow of recipients harbored GvH clones, and ileum or blood showed some of them first.

Assay used: immunoSEQ multiplex PCR; TCRdb lists only in-frame clones, some missing. The sample includes under 140,000 clones, just over 90% of them seen just once. The sample here was unstimulated CD8+ T cells sorted from spleen or lymph node cells, taken before intestinal transplant. The chain joins TRBV6-1 to TRBJ2-7, with 8 bases identical to TRBD2. This receptor was identified in a human donor who received an intestinal transplant. The CDR3 region has the DNA TGTGCCAGCAGCCCGGGACTAGATTACGAGCAGTACTTC. It yields the protein CASSPGLDYEQYF.